Reported below is one TCR beta chain. The CDR3 covers 14 residues. Germline V gene sequence: CDR1 DFQATT, CDR2 SNEGSKA (reference sequence). This entry belongs to a study of monozygotic twins with inflammatory bowel disease. TCRdb reworked the 5' RACE reads into one entry per CDR3 protein, no DNA. This table lists 170,000 or so distinct CDR3 sequences. The rearrangement links TRBV20-1 to TRBJ2-7; TCRdb picks TRBD2, but there is no DNA to check that call. This receptor was taken from a human donor with ulcerative colitis or Crohn's disease, or a healthy co-twin of an affected twin (not recorded which). Sequencing used blood. The CDR3: CSADSPSLSYEQYF.